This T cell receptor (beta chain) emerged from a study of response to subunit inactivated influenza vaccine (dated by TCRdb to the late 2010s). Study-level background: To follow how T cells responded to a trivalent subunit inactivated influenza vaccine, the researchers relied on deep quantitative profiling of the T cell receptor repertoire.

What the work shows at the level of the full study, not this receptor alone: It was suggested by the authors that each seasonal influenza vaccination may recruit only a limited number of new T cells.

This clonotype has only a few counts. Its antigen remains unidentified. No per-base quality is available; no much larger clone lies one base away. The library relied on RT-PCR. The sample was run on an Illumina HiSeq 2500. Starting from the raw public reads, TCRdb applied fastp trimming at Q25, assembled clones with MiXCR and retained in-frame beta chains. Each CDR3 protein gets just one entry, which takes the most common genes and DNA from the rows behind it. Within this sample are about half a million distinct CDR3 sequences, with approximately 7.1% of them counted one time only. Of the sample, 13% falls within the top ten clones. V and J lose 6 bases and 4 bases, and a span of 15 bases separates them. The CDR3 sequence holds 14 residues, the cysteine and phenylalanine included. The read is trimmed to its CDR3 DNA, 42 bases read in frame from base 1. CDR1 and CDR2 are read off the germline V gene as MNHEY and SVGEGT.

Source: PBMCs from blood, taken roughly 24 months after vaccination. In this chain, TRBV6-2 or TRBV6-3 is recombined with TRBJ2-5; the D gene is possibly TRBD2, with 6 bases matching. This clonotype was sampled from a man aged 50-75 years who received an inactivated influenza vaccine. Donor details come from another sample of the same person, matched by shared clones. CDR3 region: CASRRGGPRETQYF. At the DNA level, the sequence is TGTGCCAGCAGGAGGGGAGGCCCGAGAGAGACCCAGTACTTC.